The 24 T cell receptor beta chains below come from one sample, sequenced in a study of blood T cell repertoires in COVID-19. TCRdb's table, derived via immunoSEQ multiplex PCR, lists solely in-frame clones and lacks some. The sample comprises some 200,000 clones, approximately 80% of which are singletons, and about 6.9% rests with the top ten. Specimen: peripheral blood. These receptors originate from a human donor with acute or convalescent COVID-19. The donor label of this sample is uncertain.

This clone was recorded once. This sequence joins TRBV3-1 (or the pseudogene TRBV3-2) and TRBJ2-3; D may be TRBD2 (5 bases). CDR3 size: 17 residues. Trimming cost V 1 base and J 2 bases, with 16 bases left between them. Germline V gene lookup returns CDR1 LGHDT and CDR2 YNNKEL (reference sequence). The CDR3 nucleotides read TGTGCCAGCAGCCAAGGGGTTCGGAGCGGCCTCACAGATACGCAGTATTTT. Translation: CASSQGVRSGLTDTQYF.

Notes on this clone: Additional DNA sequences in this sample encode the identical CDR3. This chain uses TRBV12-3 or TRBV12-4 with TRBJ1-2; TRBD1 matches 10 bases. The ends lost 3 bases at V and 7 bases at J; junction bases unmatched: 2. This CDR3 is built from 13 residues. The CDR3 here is CASSLGDRGGYTF. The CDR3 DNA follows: TGTGCCAGCAGTTTGGGGGACAGGGGTGGCTACACCTTC.

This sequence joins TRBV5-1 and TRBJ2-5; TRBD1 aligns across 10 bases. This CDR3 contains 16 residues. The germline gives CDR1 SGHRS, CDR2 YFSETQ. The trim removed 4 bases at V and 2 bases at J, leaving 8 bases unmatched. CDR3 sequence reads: CASSEPTGGYQETQYF. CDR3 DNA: TGCGCCAGCAGCGAGCCGACAGGGGGCTATCAAGAGACCCAGTACTTC.

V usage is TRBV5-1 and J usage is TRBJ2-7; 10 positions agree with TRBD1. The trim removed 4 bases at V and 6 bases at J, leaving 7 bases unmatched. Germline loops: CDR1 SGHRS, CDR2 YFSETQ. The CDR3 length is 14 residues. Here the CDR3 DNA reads TGCGCCAGCAGCCTCCGACAGGGGGCGTTCGAGCAGTACTTC. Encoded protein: CASSLRQGAFEQYF.

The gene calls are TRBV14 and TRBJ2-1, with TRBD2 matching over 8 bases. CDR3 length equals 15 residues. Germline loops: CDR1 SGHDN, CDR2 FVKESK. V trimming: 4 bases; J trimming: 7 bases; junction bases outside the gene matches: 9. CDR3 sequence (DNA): TGTGCCAGCAGCCTATCCTCCGGGACTAGTAATGAGCAGTTCTTC. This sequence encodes CASSLSSGTSNEQFF.

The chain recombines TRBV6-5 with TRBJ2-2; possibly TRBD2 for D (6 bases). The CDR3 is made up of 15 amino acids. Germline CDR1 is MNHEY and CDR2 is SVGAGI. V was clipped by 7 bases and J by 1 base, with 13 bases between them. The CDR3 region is CASTRDFMNTGELFF. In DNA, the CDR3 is TGTGCCAGCACTCGGGACTTCATGAACACCGGGGAGCTGTTTTTT.

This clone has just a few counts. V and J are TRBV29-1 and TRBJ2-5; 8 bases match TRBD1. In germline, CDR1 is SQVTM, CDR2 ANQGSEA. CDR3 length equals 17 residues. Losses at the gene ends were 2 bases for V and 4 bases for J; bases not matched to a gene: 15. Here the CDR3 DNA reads TGCAGCGTTGAACAGGGGGCAAAAATAGTGGCCCCAGAGACCCAGTACTTC. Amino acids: CSVEQGAKIVAPETQYF.

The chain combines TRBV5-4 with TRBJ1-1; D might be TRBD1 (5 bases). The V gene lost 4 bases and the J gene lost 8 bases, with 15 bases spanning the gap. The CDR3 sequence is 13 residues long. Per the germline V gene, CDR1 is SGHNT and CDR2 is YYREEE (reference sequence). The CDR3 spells CASSTDTGREAFF. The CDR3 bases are TGTGCCAGCAGCACGGACACCGGACGAGAAGCTTTCTTT.

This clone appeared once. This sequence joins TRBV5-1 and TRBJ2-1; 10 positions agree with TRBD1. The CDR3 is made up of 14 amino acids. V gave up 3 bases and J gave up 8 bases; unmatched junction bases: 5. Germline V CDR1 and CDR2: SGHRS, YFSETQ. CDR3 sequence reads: CASSWGDRGYEQFF. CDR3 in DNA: TGCGCCAGCAGCTGGGGGGACAGGGGCTATGAGCAGTTCTTC.

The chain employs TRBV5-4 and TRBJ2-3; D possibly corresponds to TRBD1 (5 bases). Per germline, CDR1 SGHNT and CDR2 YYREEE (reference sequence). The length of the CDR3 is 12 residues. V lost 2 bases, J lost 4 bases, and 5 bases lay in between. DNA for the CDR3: TGTGCCAGCAGCTTCAGGGCAGATACGCAGTATTTT. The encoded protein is CASSFRADTQYF.

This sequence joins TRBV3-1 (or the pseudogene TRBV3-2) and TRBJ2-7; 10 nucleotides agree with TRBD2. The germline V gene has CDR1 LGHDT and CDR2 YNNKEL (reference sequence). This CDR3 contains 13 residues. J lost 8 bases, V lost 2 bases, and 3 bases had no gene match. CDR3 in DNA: TGTGCCAGCAGCCAACTAGCGGGAGCCAAGCAGTACTTC. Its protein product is CASSQLAGAKQYF.

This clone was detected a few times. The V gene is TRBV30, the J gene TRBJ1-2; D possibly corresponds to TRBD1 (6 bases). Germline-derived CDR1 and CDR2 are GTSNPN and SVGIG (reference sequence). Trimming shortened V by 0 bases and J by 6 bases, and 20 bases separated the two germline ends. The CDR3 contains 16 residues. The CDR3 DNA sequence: TGTGCCTGGAGTGTACCGGGACACCAAATTACAAATGGCTACACCTTC. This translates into CAWSVPGHQITNGYTF.

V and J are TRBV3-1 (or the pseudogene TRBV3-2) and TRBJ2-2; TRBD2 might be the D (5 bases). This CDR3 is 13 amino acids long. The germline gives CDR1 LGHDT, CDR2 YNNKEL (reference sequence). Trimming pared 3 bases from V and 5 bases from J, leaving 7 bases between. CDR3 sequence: CASSHEGTGELFF. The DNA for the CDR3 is TGTGCCAGCAGCCATGAGGGAACCGGGGAGCTGTTTTTT.

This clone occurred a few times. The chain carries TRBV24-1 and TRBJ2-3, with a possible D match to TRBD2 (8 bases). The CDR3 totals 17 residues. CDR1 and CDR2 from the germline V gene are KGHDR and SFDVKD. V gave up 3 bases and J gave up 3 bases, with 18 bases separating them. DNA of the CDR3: TGTGCCACCAGTGATCCCTCGGGAGGGGGCGCAACAGATACGCAGTATTTT. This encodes CATSDPSGGGATDTQYF.

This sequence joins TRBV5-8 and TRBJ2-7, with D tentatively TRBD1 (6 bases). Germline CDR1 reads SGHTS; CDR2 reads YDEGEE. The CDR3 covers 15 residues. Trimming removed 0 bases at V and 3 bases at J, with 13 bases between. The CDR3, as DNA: TGTGCCAGCAGCTTGGGGGCTCGGACAGACTACGAGCAGTACTTC. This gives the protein CASSLGARTDYEQYF.

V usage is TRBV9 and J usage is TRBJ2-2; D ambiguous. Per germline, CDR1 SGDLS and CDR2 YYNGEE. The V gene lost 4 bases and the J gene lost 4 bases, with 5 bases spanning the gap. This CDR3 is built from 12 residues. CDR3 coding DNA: TGTGCCAGCAGCTACATCACCGGGGAGCTGTTTTTT. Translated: CASSYITGELFF. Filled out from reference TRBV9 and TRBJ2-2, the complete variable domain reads DSGVTQTPKHLITATGQRVTLRCSPRSGDLSVYWYQQSLDQGLQFLIQYYNGEERAKGNILERFSAQQFPDLHSELNLSSLELGDSALYFCASSYITGELFFGEGSRLTVL.

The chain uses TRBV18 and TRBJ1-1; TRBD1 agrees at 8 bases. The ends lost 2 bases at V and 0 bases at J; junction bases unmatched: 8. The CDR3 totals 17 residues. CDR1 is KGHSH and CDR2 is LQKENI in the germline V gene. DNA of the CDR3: TGTGCCAGCTCACCAAGTAACAGGGGGACGATGAACACTGAAGCTTTCTTT. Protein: CASSPSNRGTMNTEAFF. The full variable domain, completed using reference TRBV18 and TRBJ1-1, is NAGVMQNPRHLVRRRGQEARLRCSPMKGHSHVYWYRQLPEEGLKFMVYLQKENIIDESGMPKERFSAEFPKEGPSILRIQQVVRGDSAAYFCASSPSNRGTMNTEAFFGQGTRLTVV.

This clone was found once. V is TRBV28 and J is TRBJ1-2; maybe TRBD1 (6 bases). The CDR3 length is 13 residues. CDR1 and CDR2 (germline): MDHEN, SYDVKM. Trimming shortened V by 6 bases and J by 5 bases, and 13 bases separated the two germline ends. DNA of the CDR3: TGTGCCAGCAGGGAATGGACAGCTTATGGCTACACCTTC. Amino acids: CASREWTAYGYTF.

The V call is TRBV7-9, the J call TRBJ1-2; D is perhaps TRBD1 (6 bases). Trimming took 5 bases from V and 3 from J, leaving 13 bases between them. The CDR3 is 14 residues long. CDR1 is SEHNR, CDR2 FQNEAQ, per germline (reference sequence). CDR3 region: CASSTRTVDYGYTF. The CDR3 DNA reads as TGTGCCAGCAGCACCAGGACAGTAGACTATGGCTACACCTTC.

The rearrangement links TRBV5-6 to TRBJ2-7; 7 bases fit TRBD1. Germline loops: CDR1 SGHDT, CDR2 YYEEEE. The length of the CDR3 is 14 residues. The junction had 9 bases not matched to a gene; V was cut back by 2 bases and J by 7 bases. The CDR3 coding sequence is TGTGCCAGCAGCTTTGGGGACAGTCTTTGGGAGCAGTACTTC. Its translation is CASSFGDSLWEQYF.

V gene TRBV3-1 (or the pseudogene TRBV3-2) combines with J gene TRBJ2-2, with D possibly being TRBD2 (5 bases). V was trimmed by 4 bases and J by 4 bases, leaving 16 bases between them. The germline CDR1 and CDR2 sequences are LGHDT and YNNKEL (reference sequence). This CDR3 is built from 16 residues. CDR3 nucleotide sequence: TGTGCCAGCAGCCCGCGTAAGGGTCGGGGCACCGGGGAGCTGTTTTTT. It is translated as CASSPRKGRGTGELFF.

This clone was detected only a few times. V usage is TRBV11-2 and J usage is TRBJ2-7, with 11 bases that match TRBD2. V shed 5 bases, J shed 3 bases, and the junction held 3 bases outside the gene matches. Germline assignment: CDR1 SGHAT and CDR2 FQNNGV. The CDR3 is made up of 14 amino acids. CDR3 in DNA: TGTGCCAGCAGCGGAACTAGCGGGAGCTACGAGCAGTACTTC. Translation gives CASSGTSGSYEQYF.

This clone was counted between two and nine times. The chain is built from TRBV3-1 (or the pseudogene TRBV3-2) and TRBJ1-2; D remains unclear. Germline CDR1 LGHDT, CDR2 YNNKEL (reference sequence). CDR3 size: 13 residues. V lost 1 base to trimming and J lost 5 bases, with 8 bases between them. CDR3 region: CASSQAGSYGYTF. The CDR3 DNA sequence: TGTGCCAGCAGCCAAGCGGGGTCTTATGGCTACACCTTC.

DNA for the CDR3: TGCGCCAGCAGCTTTCAGGGAACTCAAGAGACCCAGTACTTC. Its translation is CASSFQGTQETQYF. The V gene is TRBV5-1, the J gene TRBJ2-5; D may be TRBD1 (5 bases). CDR3 length: 14 amino acids. Germline values: CDR1 SGHRS, CDR2 YFSETQ. V lost 2 bases to trimming and J lost 2 bases, with 10 bases between them.